This TCR beta chain originates from a study of T cells in Graves' hyperthyroidism and ophthalmopathy. The germline V gene encodes CDR1 DFQATT and CDR2 SNEGSKA (reference sequence). The trim removed 1 base at V and 4 bases at J, leaving 7 bases unmatched. The CDR3 has 15 residues. Findings of the study overall: The blood repertoire included most of the expanded thyroid clonotypes above 0.001.

Amplified regions were TCR beta CDR3 sequences from RNA transcripts. First-round RT-PCR of the TCR CDR3 relied on the HTBI primer set. TCRdb re-called the multiplex PCR reads through MiXCR, storing one row per CDR3 protein. This sample carries 480,000 or so distinct CDR3 sequences, 46% of them seen once, and the ten largest clones take 35% to 50%. As concerns this clonotype: What it recognizes is unknown.

The sequencing input was peripheral blood or thyroid tissue (not recorded which). This sequence was found in an adult woman with Graves' disease, either hyperthyroidism or ophthalmopathy (not recorded which). The chain carries TRBV20-1 and TRBJ2-7; TRBD2 agrees at 10 bases. The CDR3 reads CSARGEREGLYEQYF. The CDR3 DNA sequence: TGCAGTGCTAGAGGGGAGCGGGAGGGCCTGTACGAGCAGTACTTC.